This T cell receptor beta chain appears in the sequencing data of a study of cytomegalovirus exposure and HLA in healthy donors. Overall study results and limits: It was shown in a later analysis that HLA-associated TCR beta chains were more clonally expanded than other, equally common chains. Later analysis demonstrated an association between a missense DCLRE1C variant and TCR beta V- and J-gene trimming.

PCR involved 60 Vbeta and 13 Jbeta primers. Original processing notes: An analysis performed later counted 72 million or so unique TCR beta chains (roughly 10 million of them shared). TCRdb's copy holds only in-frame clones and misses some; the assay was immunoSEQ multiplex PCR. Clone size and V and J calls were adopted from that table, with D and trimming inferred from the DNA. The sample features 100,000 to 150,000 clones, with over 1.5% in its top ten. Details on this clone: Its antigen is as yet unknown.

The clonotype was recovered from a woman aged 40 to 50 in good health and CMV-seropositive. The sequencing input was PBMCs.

CDR3 coding DNA: TGTGCCAGTAGGGCAGGGGTGCGCTATGGCTACACCTTC. It is translated as CASRAGVRYGYTF. The genes are TRBV19 and TRBJ1-2; D may be TRBD1 (6 bases). V was trimmed by 6 bases and J by 4 bases, leaving 12 bases between them. The germline gives CDR1 LNHDA, CDR2 SQIVND (reference sequence). The CDR3 has 13 amino acids.